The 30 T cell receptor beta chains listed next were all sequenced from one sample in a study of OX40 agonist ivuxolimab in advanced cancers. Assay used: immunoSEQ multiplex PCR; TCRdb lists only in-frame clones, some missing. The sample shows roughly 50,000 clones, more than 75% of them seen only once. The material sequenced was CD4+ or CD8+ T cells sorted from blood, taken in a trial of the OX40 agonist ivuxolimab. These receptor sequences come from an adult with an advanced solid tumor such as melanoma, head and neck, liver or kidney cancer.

The CDR3 DNA reads TGTGCCAGCAGTGAGTCTCGGGCCAGGGGGAGAAACACCATATATTTT. Translated, it gives CASSESRARGRNTIYF. The V call is TRBV6-1, the J call TRBJ1-3, with 7 bases lining up with TRBD1. Per the germline V gene, CDR1 is MNHNS and CDR2 is SASEGT. The J segment lost 5 bases and the V segment lost 3 bases, leaving 10 bases of the junction unmatched. The CDR3 contains 16 residues.

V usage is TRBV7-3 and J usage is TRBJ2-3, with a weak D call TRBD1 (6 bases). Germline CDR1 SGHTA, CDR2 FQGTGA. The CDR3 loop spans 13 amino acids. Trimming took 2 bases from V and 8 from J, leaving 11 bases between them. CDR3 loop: CASSLPGQITQYF. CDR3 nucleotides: TGTGCCAGCAGCTTACCCGGACAGATTACGCAGTATTTT.

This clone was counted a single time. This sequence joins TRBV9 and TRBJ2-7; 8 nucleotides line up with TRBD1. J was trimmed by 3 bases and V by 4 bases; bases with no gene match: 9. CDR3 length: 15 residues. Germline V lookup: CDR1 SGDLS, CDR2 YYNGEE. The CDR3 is CASSPYGTGLYEQYF. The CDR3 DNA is TGTGCCAGCAGCCCCTACGGGACAGGCCTCTACGAGCAGTACTTC.

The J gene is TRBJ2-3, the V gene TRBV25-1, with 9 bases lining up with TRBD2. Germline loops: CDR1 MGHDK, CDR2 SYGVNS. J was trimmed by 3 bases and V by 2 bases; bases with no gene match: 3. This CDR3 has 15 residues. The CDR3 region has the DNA TGTGCCAGCAGTGAACTAGCGGGGCATACAGATACGCAGTATTTT. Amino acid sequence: CASSELAGHTDTQYF.

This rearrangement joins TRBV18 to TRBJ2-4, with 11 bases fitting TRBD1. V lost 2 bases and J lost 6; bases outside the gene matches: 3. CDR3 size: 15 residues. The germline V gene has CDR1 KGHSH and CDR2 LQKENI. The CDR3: CASSPSDRGRNIQYF. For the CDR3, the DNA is TGTGCCAGCTCACCATCGGACAGGGGGCGAAACATTCAGTACTTC.

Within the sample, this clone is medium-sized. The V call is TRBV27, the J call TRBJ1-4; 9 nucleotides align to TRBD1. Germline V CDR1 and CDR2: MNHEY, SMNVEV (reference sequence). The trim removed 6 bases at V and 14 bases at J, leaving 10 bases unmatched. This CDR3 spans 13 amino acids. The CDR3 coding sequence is TGTGCCAGCAGCTTGGGACAGGGCTTTTTGCTGTTTTTT. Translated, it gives CASSLGQGFLLFF.

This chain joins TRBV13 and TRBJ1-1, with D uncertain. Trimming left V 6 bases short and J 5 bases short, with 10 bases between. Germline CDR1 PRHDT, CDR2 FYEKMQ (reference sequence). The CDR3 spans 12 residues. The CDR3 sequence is CASSQERTEAFF. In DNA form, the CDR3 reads TGTGCCAGCAGTCAGGAACGGACTGAAGCTTTCTTT.

The CDR3 sequence: CASSYSVGSSSPLHF. CDR3 nucleotide sequence: TGTGCCAGCAGTTACAGCGTGGGGTCGAGTTCACCCCTCCACTTT. This chain connects TRBV6-5 to TRBJ1-6; D remains ambiguous. The CDR3 contains 15 residues. Germline V gene data show CDR1 as MNHEY and CDR2 as SVGAGI. Trimming removed 2 bases from V and 9 bases from J, with 14 bases in between.

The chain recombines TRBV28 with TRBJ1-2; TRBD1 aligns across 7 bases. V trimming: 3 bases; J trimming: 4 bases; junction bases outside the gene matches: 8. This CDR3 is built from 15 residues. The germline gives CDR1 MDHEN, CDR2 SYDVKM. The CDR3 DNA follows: TGTGCCAGCAGTTTGGAACCGACAGGGATCTATGGCTACACCTTC. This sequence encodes CASSLEPTGIYGYTF.

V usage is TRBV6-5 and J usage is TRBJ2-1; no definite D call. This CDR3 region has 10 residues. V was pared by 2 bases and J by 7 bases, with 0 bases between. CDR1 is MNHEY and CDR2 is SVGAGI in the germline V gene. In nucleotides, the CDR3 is TGTGCCAGCAGTTACAATGAGCAGTTCTTC. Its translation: CASSYNEQFF.

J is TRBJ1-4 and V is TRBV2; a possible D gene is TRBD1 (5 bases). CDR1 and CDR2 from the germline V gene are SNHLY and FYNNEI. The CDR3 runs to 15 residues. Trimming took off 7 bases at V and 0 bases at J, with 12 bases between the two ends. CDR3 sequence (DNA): TGTGCCAGCATAAGGGGAGGAGCAACTAATGAAAAACTGTTTTTT. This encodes CASIRGGATNEKLFF.

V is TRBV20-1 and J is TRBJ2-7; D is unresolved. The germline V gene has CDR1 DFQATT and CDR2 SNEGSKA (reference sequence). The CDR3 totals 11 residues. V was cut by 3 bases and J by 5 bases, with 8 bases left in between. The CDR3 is CSARVYDEQYF. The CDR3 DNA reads TGCAGTGCTAGGGTATACGACGAGCAGTACTTC.

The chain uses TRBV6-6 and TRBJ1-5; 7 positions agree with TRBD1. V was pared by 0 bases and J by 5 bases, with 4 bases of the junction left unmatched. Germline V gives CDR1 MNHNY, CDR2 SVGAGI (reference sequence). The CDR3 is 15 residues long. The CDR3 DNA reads TGTGCCAGCAGTTACTCGGGGACAGACCATCAGCCCCAGCATTTT. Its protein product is CASSYSGTDHQPQHF.

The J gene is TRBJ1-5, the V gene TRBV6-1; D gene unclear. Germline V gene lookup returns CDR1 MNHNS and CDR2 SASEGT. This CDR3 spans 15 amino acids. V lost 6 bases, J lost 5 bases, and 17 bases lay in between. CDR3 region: CASSVFGEGDQPQHF. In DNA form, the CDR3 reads TGTGCCAGCAGCGTTTTTGGGGAGGGTGATCAGCCCCAGCATTTT.

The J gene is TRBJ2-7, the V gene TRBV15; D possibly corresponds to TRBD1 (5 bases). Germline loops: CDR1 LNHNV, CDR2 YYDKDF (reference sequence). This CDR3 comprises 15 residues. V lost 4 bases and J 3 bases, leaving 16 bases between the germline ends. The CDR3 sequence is CATSNKPLDSYEQYF. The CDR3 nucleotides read TGTGCCACCAGCAATAAACCCCTCGACAGCTACGAGCAGTACTTC.

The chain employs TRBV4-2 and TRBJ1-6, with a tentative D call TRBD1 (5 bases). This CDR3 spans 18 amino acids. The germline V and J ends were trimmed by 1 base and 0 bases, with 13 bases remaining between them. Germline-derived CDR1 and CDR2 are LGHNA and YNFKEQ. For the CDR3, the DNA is TGTGCCAGCAGCCAAGGACAGACGGAGAGCTCCTATAATTCACCCCTCCACTTT. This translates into CASSQGQTESSYNSPLHF.

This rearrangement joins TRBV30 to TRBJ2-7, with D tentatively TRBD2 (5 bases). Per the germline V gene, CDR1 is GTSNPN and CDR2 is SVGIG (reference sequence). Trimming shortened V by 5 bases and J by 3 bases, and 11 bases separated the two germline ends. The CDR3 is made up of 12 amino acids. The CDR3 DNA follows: TGTGCCTGGGCCCCCGAGGGCTACGAGCAGTACTTC. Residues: CAWAPEGYEQYF. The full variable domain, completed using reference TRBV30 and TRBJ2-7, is SQTIHQWPATLVQPVGSPLSLECTVEGTSNPNLYWYRQAAGRGLQLLFYSVGIGQISSEVPQNLSASRPQDRQFILSSKKLLLSDSGFYLCAWAPEGYEQYFGPGTRLTVT.

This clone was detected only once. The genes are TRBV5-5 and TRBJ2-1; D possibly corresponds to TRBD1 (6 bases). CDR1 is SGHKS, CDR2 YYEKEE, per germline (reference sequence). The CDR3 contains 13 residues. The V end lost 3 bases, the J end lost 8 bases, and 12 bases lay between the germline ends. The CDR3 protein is CASSSLGADEQFF. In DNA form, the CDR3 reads TGTGCCAGCAGCTCATTGGGGGCGGATGAGCAGTTCTTC. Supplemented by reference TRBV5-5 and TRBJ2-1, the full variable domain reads DAGVTQSPTHLIKTRGQQVTLRCSPISGHKSVSWYQQVLGQGPQFIFQYYEKEERGRGNFPDRFSARQFPNYSSELNVNALLLGDSALYLCASSSLGADEQFFGPGTRLTVL.

CDR3 loop: CASSSPLPSGSYEQYF. CDR3 in DNA: TGTGCCAGCAGCTCCCCCCTGCCTAGCGGGAGCTACGAGCAGTACTTC. The chain has TRBV11-3 and TRBJ2-7; TRBD2 matches 10 bases. CDR3 length: 16 residues. The germline gives CDR1 SGHNT, CDR2 YENEEA. The J segment lost 3 bases and the V segment lost 4 bases, leaving 9 bases of the junction unmatched.

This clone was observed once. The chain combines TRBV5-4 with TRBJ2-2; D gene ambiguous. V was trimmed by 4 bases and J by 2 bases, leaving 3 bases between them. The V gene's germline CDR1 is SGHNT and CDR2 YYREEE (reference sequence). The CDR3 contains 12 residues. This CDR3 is CASSPNTGELFF. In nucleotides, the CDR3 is TGTGCCAGCAGCCCCAACACCGGGGAGCTGTTTTTT.

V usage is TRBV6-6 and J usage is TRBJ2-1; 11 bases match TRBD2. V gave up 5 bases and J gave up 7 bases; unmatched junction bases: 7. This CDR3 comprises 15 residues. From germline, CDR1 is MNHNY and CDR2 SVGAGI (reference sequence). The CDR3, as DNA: TGTGCCAGCAGTCAACTAGCGGGAGTCGCAAATGAGCAGTTCTTC. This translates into CASSQLAGVANEQFF.

The CDR3 loop reads CASNGAAGELFF. For the CDR3, the DNA is TGTGCCAGCAATGGGGCGGCCGGGGAGCTGTTTTTT. The chain is built from TRBV6-1 and TRBJ2-2; D perhaps matches TRBD1 (5 bases). The V and J ends lost 7 bases and 6 bases respectively, with 9 bases between them. There are 12 residues in the CDR3. Germline values: CDR1 MNHNS, CDR2 SASEGT.

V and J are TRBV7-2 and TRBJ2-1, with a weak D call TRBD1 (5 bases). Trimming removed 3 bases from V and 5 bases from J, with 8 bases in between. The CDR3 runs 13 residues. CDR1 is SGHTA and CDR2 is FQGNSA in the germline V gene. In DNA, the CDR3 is TGTGCCAGCAGCTTTTGGGGCCACAATGAGCAGTTCTTC. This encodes CASSFWGHNEQFF.

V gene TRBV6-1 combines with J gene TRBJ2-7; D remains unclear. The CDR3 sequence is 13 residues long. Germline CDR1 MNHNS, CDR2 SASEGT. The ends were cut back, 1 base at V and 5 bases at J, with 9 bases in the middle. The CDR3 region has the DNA TGTGCCAGCAGTGAAGGGCCCGTGGACGAGCAGTACTTC. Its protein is CASSEGPVDEQYF.

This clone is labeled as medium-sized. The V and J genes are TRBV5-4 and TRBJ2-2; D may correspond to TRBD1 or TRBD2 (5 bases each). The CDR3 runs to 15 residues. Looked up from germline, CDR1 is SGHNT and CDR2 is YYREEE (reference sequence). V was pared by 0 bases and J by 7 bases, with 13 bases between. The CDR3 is CASSLGDLDSGELFF. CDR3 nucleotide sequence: TGTGCCAGCAGCTTGGGGGACCTGGATAGCGGGGAGCTGTTTTTT. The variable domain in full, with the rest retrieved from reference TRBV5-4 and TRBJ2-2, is ETGVTQSPTHLIKTRGQQVTLRCSSQSGHNTVSWYQQALGQGPQFIFQYYREEENGRGNFPPRFSGLQFPNYSSELNVNALELDDSALYLCASSLGDLDSGELFFGEGSRLTVL.

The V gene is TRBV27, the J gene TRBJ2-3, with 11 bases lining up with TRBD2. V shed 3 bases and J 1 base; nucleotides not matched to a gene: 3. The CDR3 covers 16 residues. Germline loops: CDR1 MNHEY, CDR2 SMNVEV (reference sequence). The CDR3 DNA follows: TGTGCCAGCAGTTTGTTGACTAGCGGGGGCACAGATACGCAGTATTTT. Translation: CASSLLTSGGTDTQYF.

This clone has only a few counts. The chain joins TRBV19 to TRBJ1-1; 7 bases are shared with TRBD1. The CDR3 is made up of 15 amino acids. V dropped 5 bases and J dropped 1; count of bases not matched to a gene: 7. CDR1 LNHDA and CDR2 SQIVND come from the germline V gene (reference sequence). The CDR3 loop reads CASSGSGTANTEAFF. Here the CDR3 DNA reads TGTGCCAGTAGTGGTTCGGGGACAGCGAACACTGAAGCTTTCTTT.

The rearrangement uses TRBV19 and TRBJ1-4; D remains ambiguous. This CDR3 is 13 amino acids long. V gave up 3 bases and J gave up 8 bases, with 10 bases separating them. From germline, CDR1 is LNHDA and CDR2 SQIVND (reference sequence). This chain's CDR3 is CASSIATAEKLFF. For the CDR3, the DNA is TGTGCCAGTAGTATTGCAACAGCCGAAAAACTGTTTTTT.

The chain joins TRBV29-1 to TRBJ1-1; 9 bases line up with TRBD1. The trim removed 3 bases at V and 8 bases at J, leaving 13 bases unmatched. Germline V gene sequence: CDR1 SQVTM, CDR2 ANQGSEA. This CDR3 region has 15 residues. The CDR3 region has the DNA TGCAGCGTTGATGAGGACAGGGGCCAGTCCGGCGAAGCTTTCTTT. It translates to CSVDEDRGQSGEAFF.

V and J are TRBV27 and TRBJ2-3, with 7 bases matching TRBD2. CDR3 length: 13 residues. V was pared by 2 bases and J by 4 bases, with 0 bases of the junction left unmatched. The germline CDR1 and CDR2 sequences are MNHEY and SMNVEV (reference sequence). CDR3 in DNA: TGTGCCAGCAGTTTAGCGGGGGCAGATACGCAGTATTTT. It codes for CASSLAGADTQYF.